Listed below are T cell receptor beta chains from one sample, sequenced in a study of regulatory T cells in long-lasting Graves disease. TCRdb analysed the multiplex PCR reads with MiXCR anew, one entry per CDR3 protein. This sample has roughly 500,000 distinct CDR3 sequences, with roughly 23% found just once. Sequencing was performed on peripheral blood mononuclear cells (PBMCs), taken when the disease was refractory, from a patient treated with antithyroid drugs. These receptors all come from a female donor with Graves disease. CDR3s leave out the opening cysteine and the closing phenylalanine or tryptophan. Each record gives: clone size, V gene, J gene, D gene, CDR3 protein. D genes are given only for firm matches. Clone size is stated in some rows and not others, as once, few, many or a class when expanded.

>many|TRBV7-9|TRBJ2-7|NA
ASSLVSRAYEQY
>many|TRBV28|TRBJ2-7|TRBD2
ASSVLAGGSYEQY
>many|TRBV7-6|TRBJ2-7|NA
ASSQRSPLGNYEQY
>NA|TRBV4-3|TRBJ1-2|TRBD1
ASSQDLLDRGGDGYT
>NA|TRBV28|TRBJ2-3|TRBD2
ASSRWTSGRSRDTQY
>NA|TRBV7-2|TRBJ2-2|NA
ASSPGTGLYTGELF
>many|TRBV20-1|TRBJ2-5|TRBD2
SAEGLAPLKETQY
>NA|TRBV14|TRBJ1-2|TRBD1
ASSQDRGDYGYT
>NA|TRBV5-4|TRBJ2-7|NA
ASSTSRNEQY
>NA|TRBV7-9|TRBJ2-7|NA
ASSTPGVGSYEQY
>NA|TRBV11-2|TRBJ1-4|NA
ASSLFSLGAEATNEKLF
>many|TRBV12-3/TRBV12-4|TRBJ2-2|TRBD1
ASTQQGFDTGELF
>many|TRBV12-5|TRBJ2-7|NA
ASGLVFYEQY
>few|TRBV28|TRBJ2-1|NA
ASITQGGNEQF
>many|TRBV28|TRBJ1-1|TRBD1
ASRDRGSEAF
>many|TRBV11-2|TRBJ1-1|TRBD1
ASSLGQDVPSAF
>few|TRBV29-1|TRBJ1-1|NA
SVVIGGEGEAF
>many|TRBV2|TRBJ2-2|NA
ASSVTANTGELF
>NA|TRBV4-1|TRBJ2-2|TRBD2
ASSLATPGTSGNTGELF
>many|TRBV20-1|TRBJ2-2|NA
SARPRPRGELF
>NA|TRBV30|TRBJ1-1|NA
AWDKNTEAF
>many|TRBV28|TRBJ1-5|TRBD1
ASSYGNRGNQPQH
>few|TRBV7-9|TRBJ2-5|NA
ASAGQETQY
>NA|TRBV7-9|TRBJ2-5|TRBD2
ASRGVPGLAGGHQETQY
>few|TRBV11-3|TRBJ1-1|TRBD1
ASSPPGQADTEAF
>NA|TRBV7-8|TRBJ1-2|TRBD1
ASSMRDRGNYGYT
>many|TRBV28|TRBJ2-7|TRBD2
ASSPTPRTSGGGEQY
>few|TRBV29-1|TRBJ2-7|TRBD1
SVDGGTGSYEQY
>NA|TRBV4-3|TRBJ1-5|NA
ASSQGPNPMSNQPQH
>few|TRBV7-9|TRBJ1-5|NA
ASSSAGRQPQH
>many|TRBV28|TRBJ2-7|TRBD1
ASGTAPYEQY